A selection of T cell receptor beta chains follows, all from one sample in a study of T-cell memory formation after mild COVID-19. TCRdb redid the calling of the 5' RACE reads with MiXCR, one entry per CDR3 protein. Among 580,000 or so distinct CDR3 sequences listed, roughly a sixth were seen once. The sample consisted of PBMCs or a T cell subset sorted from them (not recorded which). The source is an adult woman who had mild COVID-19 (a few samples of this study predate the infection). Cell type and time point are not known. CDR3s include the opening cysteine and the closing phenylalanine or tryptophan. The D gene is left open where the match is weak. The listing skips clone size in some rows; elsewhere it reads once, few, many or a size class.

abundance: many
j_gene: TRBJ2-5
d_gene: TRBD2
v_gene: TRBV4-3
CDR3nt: TGCGCCAGCAGCCAAAACTTACTAGCGGGAAGGAGGTACTTC
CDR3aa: CASSQNLLAGRRYF

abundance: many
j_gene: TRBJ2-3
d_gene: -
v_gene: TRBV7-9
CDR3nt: TGTGCCAGCAGCTCCACCCAGACACCTACGCAGTATTTT
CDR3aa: CASSSTQTPTQYF

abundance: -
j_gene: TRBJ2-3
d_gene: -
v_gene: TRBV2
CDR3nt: TGTGCCAGCAGGGAGGTCCCCTCCACAGATACGCAGTATTTT
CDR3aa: CASREVPSTDTQYF

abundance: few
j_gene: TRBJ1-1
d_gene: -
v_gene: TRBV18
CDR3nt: TGTGCCAGCTCTCACTCCACACCCCGGAACACTGAAGCTTTCTTT
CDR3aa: CASSHSTPRNTEAFF

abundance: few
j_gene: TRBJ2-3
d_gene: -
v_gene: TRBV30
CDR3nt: TGTGCCTGGACTCCCGGGGTTAGCACAGATACGCAGTATTTT
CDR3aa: CAWTPGVSTDTQYF

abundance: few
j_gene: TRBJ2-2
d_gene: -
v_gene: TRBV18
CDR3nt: TGTGCCAGCTCACCACGCGACAGATACACCGGGGAGCTGTTTTTT
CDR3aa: CASSPRDRYTGELFF

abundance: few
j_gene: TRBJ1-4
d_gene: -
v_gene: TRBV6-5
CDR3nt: TGTGCCAGCAGTTACTATGGAAAGGGGCCGGGGGAAAAACTGTTTTTT
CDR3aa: CASSYYGKGPGEKLFF

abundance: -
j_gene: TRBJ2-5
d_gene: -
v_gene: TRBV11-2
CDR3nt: TGTGCCAGCAGCTTGGAGTATCATGAGACCCAGTACTTC
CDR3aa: CASSLEYHETQYF

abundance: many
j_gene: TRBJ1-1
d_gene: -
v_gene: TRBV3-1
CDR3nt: TGCGCCAGCAGCCAACTCATGAACACTGAAGCTTTCTTT
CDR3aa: CASSQLMNTEAFF

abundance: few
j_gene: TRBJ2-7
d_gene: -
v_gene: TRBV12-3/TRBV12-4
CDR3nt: TGTGCCAGCAGTCTAAGAGGCGACCCTGGCGAGCAGTACTTC
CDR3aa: CASSLRGDPGEQYF

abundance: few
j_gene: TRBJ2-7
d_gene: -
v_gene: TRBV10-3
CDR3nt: TGTGCCACTAGAGCTGTGGGAGGTTACTCCTACGAGCAGTACTTC
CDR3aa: CATRAVGGYSYEQYF

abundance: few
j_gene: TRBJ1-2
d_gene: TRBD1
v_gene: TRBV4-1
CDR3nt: TGCGCCAGCAGCCAAGATCGGGACAGGGCCCCCACTTATGGCTACACCTTC
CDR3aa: CASSQDRDRAPTYGYTF

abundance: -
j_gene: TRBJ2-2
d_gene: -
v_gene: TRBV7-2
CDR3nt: TGTGCCAGCAGTGGGAGGCAGGGATTCGGCGGGGAGCTGTTTTTT
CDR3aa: CASSGRQGFGGELFF

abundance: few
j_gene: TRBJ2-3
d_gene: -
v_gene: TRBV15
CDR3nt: TGTGCCACCTCAGGCTATTCTAGCACAGATACGCAGTATTTT
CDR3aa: CATSGYSSTDTQYF

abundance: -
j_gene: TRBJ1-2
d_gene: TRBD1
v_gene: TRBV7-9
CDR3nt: TGTGCCAGCAGCTCAACAGACAGGGCCTATGGCTACACCTTC
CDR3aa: CASSSTDRAYGYTF

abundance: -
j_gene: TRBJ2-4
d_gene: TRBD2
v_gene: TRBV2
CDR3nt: TGTGCCAGCAGTTCGGGACTAGCGGCAGGACTAGCCAAAAACATTCAGTACTTC
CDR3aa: CASSSGLAAGLAKNIQYF

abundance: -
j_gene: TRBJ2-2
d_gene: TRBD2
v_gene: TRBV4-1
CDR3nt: TGCGCCAGCAGCCAAAGTCCCGGGGGGGCATGGGAGCTGTTTTTT
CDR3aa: CASSQSPGGAWELFF

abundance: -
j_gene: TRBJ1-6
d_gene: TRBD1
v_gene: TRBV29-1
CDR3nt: TGCAGCGTTGGGACAGGGTTGGGAGATTCACCCCTCCACTTT
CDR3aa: CSVGTGLGDSPLHF

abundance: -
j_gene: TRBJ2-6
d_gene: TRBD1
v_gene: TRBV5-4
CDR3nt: TGTGCCAGCAGCAGAGGACAGGCTGCTGGGGCCAACGTCCTGACTTTC
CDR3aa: CASSRGQAAGANVLTF

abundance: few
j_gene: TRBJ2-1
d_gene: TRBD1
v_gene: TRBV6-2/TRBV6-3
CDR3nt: TGTGCCAGCAGGTCAGACAGGGGGGCCTACAATGAGCAGTTCTTC
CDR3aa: CASRSDRGAYNEQFF

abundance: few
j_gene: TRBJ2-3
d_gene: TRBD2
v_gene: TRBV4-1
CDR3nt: TGCGCCAGCAGCCAAGTAGGCGGGGGTCCCACAGATACGCAGTATTTT
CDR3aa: CASSQVGGGPTDTQYF

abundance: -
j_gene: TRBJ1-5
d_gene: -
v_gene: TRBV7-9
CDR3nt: TGTGCCAGCAGCTTGAGTGGCTCGGGGGGTAATGGCAATCAGCCCCAGCATTTT
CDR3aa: CASSLSGSGGNGNQPQHF

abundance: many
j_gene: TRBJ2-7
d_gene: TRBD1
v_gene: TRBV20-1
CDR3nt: TGCAGTGCTAGCGACCGGGACAGGGGCTACGAGCAGTACTTC
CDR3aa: CSASDRDRGYEQYF

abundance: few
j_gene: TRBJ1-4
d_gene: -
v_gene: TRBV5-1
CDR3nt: TGCGCCAGCAGCCCGAGCTCGGGGGCGCTTGGCGAAAAACTGTTTTTT
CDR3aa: CASSPSSGALGEKLFF

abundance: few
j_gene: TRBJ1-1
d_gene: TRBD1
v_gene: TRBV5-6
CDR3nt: TGTGCCAGCAGCTTAAAGGACAGGCTGAACACTGAAGCTTTCTTT
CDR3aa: CASSLKDRLNTEAFF

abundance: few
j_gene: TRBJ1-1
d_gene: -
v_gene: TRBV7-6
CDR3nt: TGTGTCTCGTCTAGGGAAATGAACACTGAAGCTTTCTTT
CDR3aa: CVSSREMNTEAFF

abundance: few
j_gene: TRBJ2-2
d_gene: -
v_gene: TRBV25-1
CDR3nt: TGTGCCAGCAGTGCTTTTAGTGGCAGGGGGAACACCGGGGAGCTGTTTTTT
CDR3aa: CASSAFSGRGNTGELFF

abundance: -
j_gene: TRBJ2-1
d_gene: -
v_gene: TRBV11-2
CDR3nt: TGTGCCAGCAGCCTGGTGGGGGTCAGATACGATGAGCAGTTCTTC
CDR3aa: CASSLVGVRYDEQFF

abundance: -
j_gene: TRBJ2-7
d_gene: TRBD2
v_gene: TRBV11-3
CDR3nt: TGTGCCAGCAGCTTGAGCTCCGGGACTAGCGGCTACGAGCAGTACTTC
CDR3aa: CASSLSSGTSGYEQYF

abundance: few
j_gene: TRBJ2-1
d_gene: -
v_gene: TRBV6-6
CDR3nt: TGTGCCAGCAGCCGTAGGCCGCTAGCTTCAGCTAGGTACAATGAGCAGTTCTTC
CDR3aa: CASSRRPLASARYNEQFF

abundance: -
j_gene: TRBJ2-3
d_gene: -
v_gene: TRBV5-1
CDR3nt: TGCGCCAGCAGCTTGGGAAGCAGCCGTACAGATACGCAGTATTTT
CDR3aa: CASSLGSSRTDTQYF

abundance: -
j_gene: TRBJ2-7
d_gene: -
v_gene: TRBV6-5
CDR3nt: TGTGCCAGCAGTGCGTGGCAGGGTACCTACGAGCAGTACTTC
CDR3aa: CASSAWQGTYEQYF

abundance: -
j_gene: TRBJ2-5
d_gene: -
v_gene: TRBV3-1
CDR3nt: TGTGCCAGCAGCCAAGTCCGGCAGGCGGGGGAGACCCAGTACTTC
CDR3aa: CASSQVRQAGETQYF

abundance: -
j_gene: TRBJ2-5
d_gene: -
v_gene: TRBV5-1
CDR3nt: TGCGCCAGCAGCTTGGGGGTGGGGAAGAAAGAGACCCAGTACTTC
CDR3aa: CASSLGVGKKETQYF

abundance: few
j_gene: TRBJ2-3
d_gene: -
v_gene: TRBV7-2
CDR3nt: TGTGCCAGCAGCTTAGCTGGGGGGGGCGGCACAGATACGCAGTATTTT
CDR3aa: CASSLAGGGGTDTQYF

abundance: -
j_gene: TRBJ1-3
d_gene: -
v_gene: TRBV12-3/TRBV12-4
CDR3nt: TGTGCCAGCAGTTCCGAGGTCCGGCGGGACACCATATATTTT
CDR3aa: CASSSEVRRDTIYF

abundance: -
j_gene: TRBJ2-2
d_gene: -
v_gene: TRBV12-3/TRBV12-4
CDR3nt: TGTGCCAGCAGTCCTCAGGGGGGTAGCGGGATATCAGCCGGGGAGCTGTTTTTT
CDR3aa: CASSPQGGSGISAGELFF

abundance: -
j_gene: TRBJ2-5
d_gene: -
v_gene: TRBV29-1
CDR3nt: TGCAGCGTTCAGGGAGGTGGCCAAGAGACCCAGTACTTC
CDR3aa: CSVQGGGQETQYF

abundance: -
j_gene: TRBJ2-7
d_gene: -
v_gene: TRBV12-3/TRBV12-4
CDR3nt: TGTGCCAGCAGTCCCGAAGTATACTACGAGCAGTACTTC
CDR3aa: CASSPEVYYEQYF

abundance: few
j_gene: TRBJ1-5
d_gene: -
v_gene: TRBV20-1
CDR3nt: TGCAGTGCGAACCGGGGGAATCAGCCCCAGCATTTT
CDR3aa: CSANRGNQPQHF

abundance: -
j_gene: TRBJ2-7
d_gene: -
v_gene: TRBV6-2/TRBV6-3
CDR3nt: TGTGCCATGCCAACAGGGATGGGATCTACGTGCGAGCAGTACTTC
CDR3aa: CAMPTGMGSTCEQYF

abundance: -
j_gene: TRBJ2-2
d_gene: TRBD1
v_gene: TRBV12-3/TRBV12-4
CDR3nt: TGTGCCAGCGGACCCCTCGGACAGGGGGCCACCGGGGAGCTGTTTTTT
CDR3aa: CASGPLGQGATGELFF

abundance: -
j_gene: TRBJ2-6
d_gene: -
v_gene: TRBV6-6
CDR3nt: TGTGCCAGCAGGCCGGTTAACTCTGGGGCCAACGTCCTGACTTTC
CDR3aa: CASRPVNSGANVLTF

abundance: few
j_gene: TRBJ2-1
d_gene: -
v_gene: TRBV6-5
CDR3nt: TGTGCCAGCAGTTACGGTATCGGAAATGAGCAGTTCTTC
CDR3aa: CASSYGIGNEQFF

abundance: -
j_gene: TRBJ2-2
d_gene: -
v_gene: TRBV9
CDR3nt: TGTGCCAGCAGCGTAGATCCTATGGGGGAGCTGTTTTTT
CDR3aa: CASSVDPMGELFF

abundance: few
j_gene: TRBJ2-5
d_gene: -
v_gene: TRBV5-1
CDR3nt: TGCGCCAGCAGCTTGGGGGTCAACTCGTACCAAGAGACCCAGTACTTC
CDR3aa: CASSLGVNSYQETQYF

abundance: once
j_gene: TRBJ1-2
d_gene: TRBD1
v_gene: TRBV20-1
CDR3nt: TGCAGTGCTGAAGACAGGGCCAGCTACACCTTC
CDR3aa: CSAEDRASYTF

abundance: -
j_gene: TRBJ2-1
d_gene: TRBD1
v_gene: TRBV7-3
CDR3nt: TGTGCCAGCAGCTGGGACAGAAGCTCCTACAATGAGCAGTTCTTC
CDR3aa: CASSWDRSSYNEQFF

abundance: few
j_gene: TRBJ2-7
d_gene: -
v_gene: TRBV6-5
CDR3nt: TGTGCCAGCAGGGGTACTTACGAGCAGTACTTC
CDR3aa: CASRGTYEQYF

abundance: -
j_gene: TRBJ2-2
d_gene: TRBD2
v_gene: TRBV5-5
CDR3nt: TGTGCCAGCAGCCAGACACTAGCGGGGGGGCCGGTCGGGGAGCTGTTTTTT
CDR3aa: CASSQTLAGGPVGELFF

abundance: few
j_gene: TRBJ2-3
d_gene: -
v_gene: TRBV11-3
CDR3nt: TGTGCCAGCAGCCAGGAGGGGCTACACCGCGGGACAGATACGCAGTATTTT
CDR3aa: CASSQEGLHRGTDTQYF